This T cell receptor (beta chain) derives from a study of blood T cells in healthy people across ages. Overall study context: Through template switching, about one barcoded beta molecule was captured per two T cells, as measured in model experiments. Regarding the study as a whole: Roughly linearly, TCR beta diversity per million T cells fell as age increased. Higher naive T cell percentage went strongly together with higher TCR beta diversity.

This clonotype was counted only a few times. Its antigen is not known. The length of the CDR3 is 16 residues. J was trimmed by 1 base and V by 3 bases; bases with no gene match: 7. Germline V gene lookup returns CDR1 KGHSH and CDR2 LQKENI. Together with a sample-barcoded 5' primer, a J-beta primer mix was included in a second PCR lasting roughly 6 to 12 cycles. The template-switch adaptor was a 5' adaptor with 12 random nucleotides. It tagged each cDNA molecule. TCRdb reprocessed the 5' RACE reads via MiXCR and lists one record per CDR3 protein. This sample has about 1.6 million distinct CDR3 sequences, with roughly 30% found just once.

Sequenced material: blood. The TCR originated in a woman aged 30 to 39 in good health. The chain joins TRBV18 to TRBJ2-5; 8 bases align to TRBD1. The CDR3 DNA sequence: TGTGCCAGCTCACCGAGGACAGGGTCCGCCCAAGAGACCCAGTACTTC. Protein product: CASSPRTGSAQETQYF.